The TCR beta chain described here comes from a study of control samples from healthy donors and cancer patients. The protocol was immunoSEQ multiplex PCR, while the TCRdb copy is restricted to in-frame clones and leaves out a portion. Of more than 150,000 clones listed, about 93% are singletons. This clone was counted a few times. Other DNA variants within this sample encode the same CDR3. Sequencing used blood. The TCR comes from a man aged 50 or older in good health.

The CDR3 nucleotides read TGCGCCAGCAGCTTGGTGGGGCGCACAGATACGCAGTATTTT. It codes for CASSLVGRTDTQYF. This chain connects TRBV5-1 to TRBJ2-3; TRBD1 might be the D (5 bases). Trimming cost V 0 bases and J 1 base, with 6 bases left between them. Looked up from germline, CDR1 is SGHRS and CDR2 is YFSETQ. The CDR3 totals 14 residues.